This TCR beta chain was found in a study of T-cell reconstitution after alpha-beta-depleted transplantation in children. Study conclusions and caveats: In patients about two months after transplant, alpha-beta T cells reportedly arose from several hundred expanded graft clones. Recipient T cells and thymic progenitors that survived gave rise to the high TCRbeta diversity observed at day 60 in some patients. T-cell counts and diversity were attributed mostly to newly produced T cells one year after transplant.

This clonotype was detected many times. Its cognate antigen is unknown. The CDR3 totals 13 residues. CDR1 and CDR2 (germline): LGHNA, YSLEER. V was pared by 1 base and J by 12 bases, with 12 bases between. The library targeted TCRbeta and was prepared with unique molecular identifiers. TCRdb fed the PCR reads into MiXCR, producing one record per CDR3 protein. In the table there are over 450,000 distinct CDR3 sequences, roughly a tenth of which are singletons. This chain links TRBV4-3 with TRBJ2-2, with TRBD2 as a possible D gene (5 bases). Source: PBMCs, taken before TCRalphabeta/CD19-depleted stem cell transplant. The clonotype was recovered from a child under 10 years old with inherited bone marrow failure, due to receive a stem cell transplant. CDR3 sequence: CASSQVNSGKLFF. In DNA form, the CDR3 reads TGCGCCAGCAGCCAAGTTAACTCGGGGAAGCTGTTTTTT.